This T cell receptor beta chain was identified during a study of T cell repertoires in cytomegalovirus infection. The overall study: An indication of both CMV infection and matching HLA type came from public TCR beta signatures.

TCRdb reprocessed the reads via MiXCR and lists one record per CDR3 protein. The data contain under 150,000 distinct CDR3 sequences, roughly 9% of them singletons. To note about this clonotype: Its antigen is still unknown. A much larger clone is a single base away; this may be a read error.

Trimming cost V 11 bases and J 8 bases, with 21 bases left between them. This CDR3 has 14 amino acids. The germline V gene has CDR1 MNHEY and CDR2 SVGAGI. Study outcomes and limitations: The cumulative frequency of public TCR beta families distinguished individuals who carried CMV together with the relevant HLA.

Sequencing was carried out using PBMCs. The rearrangement uses TRBV6-5 and TRBJ1-4; no firm D call. The clonotype comes from a human donor in good health (CMV status not recorded). Some clones in this sample may be carry-over from other donors' samples. The CDR3 DNA follows: TGTGCCTCCGCCCCGAGCACCTTCGGGGAAAAACTGTTTTTT. Protein product: CASAPSTFGEKLFF.